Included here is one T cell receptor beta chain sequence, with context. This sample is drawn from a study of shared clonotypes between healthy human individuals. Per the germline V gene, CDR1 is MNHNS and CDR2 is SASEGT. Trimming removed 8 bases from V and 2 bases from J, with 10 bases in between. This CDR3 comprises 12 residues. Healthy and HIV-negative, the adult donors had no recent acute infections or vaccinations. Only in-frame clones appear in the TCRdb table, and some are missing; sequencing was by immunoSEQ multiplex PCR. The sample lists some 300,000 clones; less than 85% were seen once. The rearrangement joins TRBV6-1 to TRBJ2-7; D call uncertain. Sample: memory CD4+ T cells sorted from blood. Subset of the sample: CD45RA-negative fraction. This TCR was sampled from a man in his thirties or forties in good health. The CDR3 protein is CASLSPTYEQYF. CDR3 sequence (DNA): TGTGCCAGCCTCTCCCCCACCTACGAGCAGTACTTC.